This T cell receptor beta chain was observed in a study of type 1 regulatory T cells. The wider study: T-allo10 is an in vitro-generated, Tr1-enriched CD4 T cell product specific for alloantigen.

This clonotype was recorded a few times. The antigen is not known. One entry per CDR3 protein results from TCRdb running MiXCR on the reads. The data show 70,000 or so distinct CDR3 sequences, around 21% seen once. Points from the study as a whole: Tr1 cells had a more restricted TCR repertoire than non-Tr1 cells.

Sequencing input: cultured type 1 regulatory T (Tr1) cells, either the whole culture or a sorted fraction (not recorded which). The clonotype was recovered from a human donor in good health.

The CDR3 protein is CASSLQGQLNEKLFF. CDR3 coding DNA: TGCGCCAGCAGCTTACAGGGACAGCTTAATGAAAAACTGTTTTTT. The rearrangement uses TRBV5-1 and TRBJ1-4, with 7 bases aligning to TRBD1. From germline, CDR1 is SGHRS and CDR2 YFSETQ. The CDR3 is made up of 15 amino acids. V trimming: 2 bases; J trimming: 4 bases; junction bases outside the gene matches: 5.